These T cell receptor beta chains were read from a single sample in a study of PD-1 blockade in classical Hodgkin lymphoma. Some clones are missing from TCRdb's copy, which holds only in-frame ones; the method was immunoSEQ multiplex PCR. The sample includes almost 95,000 clones, 83% of them seen just once. Sequencing used peripheral blood mononuclear cells (PBMCs), obtained before the fourth cycle of nivolumab. The receptor set was obtained from a human donor with classical Hodgkin lymphoma. CDR3s leave out the opening cysteine and the closing phenylalanine or tryptophan.

V gene,J gene,CDR3 protein
TRBV30,TRBJ1-1,AWSGGPTGQNTEAF
TRBV28,TRBJ2-7,ASSYSGSAYEQY
TRBV6-6,TRBJ2-7,ASSYPSPGEQY
TRBV19,TRBJ1-2,ASSFLQGDYGYT
TRBV7-8,TRBJ2-5,ASSLWQRSGETQY
TRBV7-2,TRBJ2-1,ASSLAQLNEQF
TRBV10-3,TRBJ2-3,AISEVGDTQY
TRBV6-5,TRBJ2-7,ASRFGTETYEQY
TRBV29-1,TRBJ2-3,SGTGTSGSPDTQY
TRBV9,TRBJ2-3,ASSSGASWGTDTQY
TRBV7-3,TRBJ1-1,ASSLPGGVNTEAF
TRBV7-2,TRBJ2-2,ASSPFALNTGELF
TRBV28,TRBJ1-2,ASTGGGIGYGYT
TRBV5-1,TRBJ2-7,ASSLRDWVDEQY
TRBV12-5,TRBJ1-5,ASGLTQPQH
TRBV30,TRBJ2-5,AWRLAGGETQY
TRBV7-2,TRBJ2-5,ASSLEGHFQETQY
TRBV5-1,TRBJ2-7,ASSLGGLASLEQY
TRBV2,TRBJ2-7,ASRVEYGEQY
TRBV6-6,TRBJ1-4,ASSRATNEKLF
TRBV15,TRBJ2-1,ATSRPTTDEQF
TRBV7-9,TRBJ2-7,ASSPPATGQY
TRBV18,TRBJ1-2,ASSPGTGDDYGYT
TRBV10-3,TRBJ2-7,AISPGGLAGYEQY
TRBV6-5,TRBJ1-5,ATMEAASNQPQH
TRBV15,TRBJ2-1,ATSRRQGADGEQF
TRBV18,TRBJ2-7,ASSPGYPREQY
TRBV5-1,TRBJ2-1,ASSLEFRRDGYNEQF
TRBV19,TRBJ2-5,ASTPAGLAQETQY
TRBV5-1,TRBJ2-7,ASSLVPMTSGRTEQY
TRBV6-4,TRBJ2-2,ASSVIAGETGELF
TRBV4-2,TRBJ2-1,ASSQAAGMGYNEQF
TRBV7-8,TRBJ2-7,ASMEPGVYEQY
TRBV10-2,TRBJ2-7,ASSVDYRGEQY
TRBV18,TRBJ2-5,ASSARGQETQY
TRBV9,TRBJ2-2,ASSLTSGRVNTGELF
TRBV18,TRBJ2-7,ASSLDGRWHRDLDEQY
TRBV7-9,TRBJ2-4,ASSDPVLAGARIQY
TRBV11-2,TRBJ2-7,ASSLDSFSAQTYEQY
TRBV5-1,TRBJ1-4,ASSLGPAQGEKLF
TRBV5-1,TRBJ1-3,ASSLYNQDGNTIY
TRBV6-5,TRBJ2-7,ASSQGLTLYEQY
TRBV6-5,TRBJ1-5,ASSYDRVQSPQH
TRBV5-6,TRBJ1-4,ASSQTDEKLF
TRBV7-6,TRBJ2-2,ASSFDAPGLAGPGELF
TRBV11-3,TRBJ2-2,ASSQKSGELF
TRBV28,TRBJ1-5,ASSSPPGGSGQPQH
TRBV11-2,TRBJ2-7,ASSLDLGYEQY
TRBV10-3,TRBJ2-7,AISESAGYEQY
TRBV29-1,TRBJ2-7,SVVQGQTYNEQY
TRBV30,TRBJ1-2,AWSRTLGYT
TRBV28,TRBJ1-4,ASSSPGLGNEKLF
TRBV5-4,TRBJ2-1,ASSSGLAEPNEQF